This T cell receptor (beta chain) emerged from a study of regulatory T cells in long-lasting Graves disease. The germline V and J ends were trimmed by 6 bases and 0 bases, with 11 bases remaining between them. CDR1 and CDR2 from the germline V gene are MNHNS and SASEGT. This CDR3 is built from 14 residues. Noted time point: newly diagnosed GD, antithyroid drugs for less than 3 months. From PBMCs, RNA was extracted and then used to make the TCR library. Broader study findings: Favoring TRBV28, TRBJ1-2 and TRBJ2-5 was a feature seen in persistent disease.

This clonotype was seen many times. Its specificity is not known. With iRepertoire HTBI primers and Arm-PCR of CDR3 regions, TCR beta libraries were built. A single record per CDR3 protein comes from TCRdb applying MiXCR to the multiplex PCR reads. The sample includes 400,000 to 500,000 distinct CDR3 sequences, 11% to 15% seen only once; the top ten take roughly 15%. These same data were also listed under a study on T cells in Graves' hyperthyroidism and ophthalmopathy. In that study: When the TCR CDR3 underwent first-round RT-PCR, the HTBI primer set was used. Within blood appeared most thyroid clonotypes that had expanded above 0.001. Separating ophthalmopathy from stable hyperthyroidism was achieved by a 13 V-J model.

This chain uses TRBV6-1 with TRBJ1-1; a weak D match, TRBD1 (6 bases). The sequencing here drew on peripheral blood mononuclear cells (PBMCs), taken at new diagnosis, from a patient treated with antithyroid drugs. The TCR sequence derives from a woman aged 50 to 60 with Graves disease. The CDR3 nucleotides are TGTGCCAGCAGACTGGACAGCATGAACACTGAAGCTTTCTTT. This encodes CASRLDSMNTEAFF.